The source of this T cell receptor (beta chain) is a study of blood T cell repertoires in COVID-19. In the original processing: How many nucleated cells were present was estimated from reference gene primer amplification. Profiling relied on immunoSEQ multiplex PCR, and the TCRdb table lists in-frame clones only, not all of them. D and trimming were read from the DNA, whereas the V and J calls and clone size are those reported in that table. The data show about 170,000 clones, roughly nine tenths seen once. The TCR sequence derives from a woman of 80 years or more in a cohort sampled during active or convalescent COVID-19. Sequenced material: peripheral blood.

As DNA, the CDR3 is TGTGCCAGCAGCGTTTACAGGGGGCAATTAGACACTGAAGCTTTCTTT. As protein: CASSVYRGQLDTEAFF. The chain combines TRBV9 with TRBJ1-1; 9 bases align to TRBD1. Trimming removed 2 bases from V and 3 bases from J; junction bases left unmatched: 8. This CDR3 comprises 16 residues. From germline, CDR1 is SGDLS and CDR2 YYNGEE.